One and the same sample provided the 30 T cell receptor beta chains below, sequenced in a study of T cell responses to AZD1222 COVID-19 vaccine. This table comes from immunoSEQ multiplex PCR, and its TCRdb copy is limited to in-frame clones, with some not included. The repertoire consists of about 92,000 clones, with 86% occurring once and the leading ten covering roughly 10%. The specimen comprised peripheral blood, sampled on day 0 of AZD1222 vaccination. The receptors come from an adult in good health.

In its sample, this clone was seen once. The chain carries TRBV6-1 and TRBJ2-5; D call uncertain. CDR3 size: 13 residues. CDR1 MNHNS and CDR2 SASEGT come from the germline V gene. With 2 bases removed from V and 5 bases from J, the gap between germline ends came to 9 bases. CDR3 nucleotide sequence: TGTGCCAGCAGTGAAAATCGATTGGAGACCCAGTACTTC. It codes for CASSENRLETQYF.

The V and J genes are TRBV19 and TRBJ2-2; TRBD2 aligns across 10 bases. CDR1 is LNHDA, CDR2 SQIVND, per germline (reference sequence). The CDR3 length is 15 residues. V shed 10 bases, J shed 2 bases, and the junction held 7 bases outside the gene matches. The CDR3 sequence: CATTWTSGNTGELFF. The CDR3 DNA is TGTGCCACCACTTGGACTAGCGGCAACACCGGGGAGCTGTTTTTT.

V is TRBV6-5 and J is TRBJ1-1, with 8 bases that match TRBD1. V lost 6 bases to trimming and J lost 0 bases; unmatched junction nucleotides: 3. Germline V CDR1 and CDR2: MNHEY, SVGAGI. The length of the CDR3 is 14 residues. As DNA, the CDR3 is TGTGCCAGCAGGCGGGACAGGTTGAACACTGAAGCTTTCTTT. Translation: CASRRDRLNTEAFF.

This clone was recorded only once. This rearrangement joins TRBV5-6 to TRBJ2-5; D might be TRBD2 (5 bases). Trimming took off 5 bases at V and 0 bases at J, with 14 bases between the two ends. Germline CDR1 SGHDT, CDR2 YYEEEE. The CDR3 is made up of 15 amino acids. The CDR3 sequence is CASSSDFPYQETQYF. In DNA, the CDR3 is TGTGCCAGCAGTTCGGACTTTCCGTACCAAGAGACCCAGTACTTC.

The rearrangement links TRBV5-1 to TRBJ2-3, with D perhaps matching TRBD2 (6 bases). V shed 1 base and J shed 3 bases, with 9 bases lying between them. From germline, CDR1 is SGHRS and CDR2 YFSETQ. This CDR3 comprises 14 residues. CDR3 amino acids: CASSLMGGTDTQYF. The CDR3 region has the DNA TGCGCCAGCAGCTTGATGGGGGGAACAGATACGCAGTATTTT.

J is TRBJ2-1 and V is TRBV7-9; possibly TRBD2 for D (6 bases). The germline V gene has CDR1 SEHNR and CDR2 FQNEAQ (reference sequence). The germline V and J ends were trimmed by 3 bases and 8 bases, with 11 bases remaining between them. The CDR3 runs to 13 residues. The CDR3 DNA sequence: TGTGCCAGCAGCTTGGGCGGGATCGATGAGCAGTTCTTC. This translates into CASSLGGIDEQFF. Variable domain in full (rest from reference TRBV7-9 and TRBJ2-1): DTGVSQNPRHKITKRGQNVTFRCDPISEHNRLYWYRQTLGQGPEFLTYFQNEAQLEKSRLLSDRFSAERPKGSFSTLEIQRTEQGDSAMYLCASSLGGIDEQFFGPGTRLTVL.

This sequence joins TRBV5-4 and TRBJ2-5, with 12 bases aligning to TRBD2. The V and J ends lost 4 bases and 3 bases, in that order; junction bases with no gene match: 4. Germline-derived CDR1 and CDR2 are SGHNT and YYREEE (reference sequence). This CDR3 spans 15 amino acids. The CDR3 bases are TGTGCCAGCAGCCGACCTAGCGGGGGGGAAGAGACCCAGTACTTC. Its translation is CASSRPSGGEETQYF.

This clone was counted a few times. The V call is TRBV30, the J call TRBJ1-6; possibly TRBD1 for D (5 bases). Trimming cost V 0 bases and J 5 bases, with 11 bases left between them. CDR1 GTSNPN and CDR2 SVGIG come from the germline V gene (reference sequence). The CDR3 contains 15 residues. The CDR3 protein is CAWSVSTVNNSPLHF. CDR3 DNA: TGTGCCTGGAGTGTTTCGACAGTAAATAATTCACCCCTCCACTTT. The full variable domain, completed using reference TRBV30 and TRBJ1-6, is SQTIHQWPATLVQPVGSPLSLECTVEGTSNPNLYWYRQAAGRGLQLLFYSVGIGQISSEVPQNLSASRPQDRQFILSSKKLLLSDSGFYLCAWSVSTVNNSPLHFGNGTRLTVT.

J is TRBJ2-2 and V is TRBV5-1; weak D call: TRBD2 (6 bases). The germline gives CDR1 SGHRS, CDR2 YFSETQ. Deletions cut 0 bases from V and 2 bases from J, with 11 bases between. The CDR3 spans 16 residues. The CDR3 region is CASSLAQRANTGELFF. In DNA form, the CDR3 reads TGCGCCAGCAGCTTGGCCCAGCGGGCTAACACCGGGGAGCTGTTTTTT. Full variable domain (rest looked up from reference TRBV5-1 and TRBJ2-2): KAGVTQTPRYLIKTRGQQVTLSCSPISGHRSVSWYQQTPGQGLQFLFEYFSETQRNKGNFPGRFSGRQFSNSRSEMNVSTLELGDSALYLCASSLAQRANTGELFFGEGSRLTVL.

Turning to this clone: This sample includes further DNA sequences coding for the same CDR3. The CDR3 bases are TGTGCCAGCAGCTTCGGGGGGAACACTGAAGCTTTCTTT. Its translation: CASSFGGNTEAFF. The genes are TRBV7-3 and TRBJ1-1, with a weak D call TRBD1 (5 bases). CDR1 is SGHTA and CDR2 is FQGTGA in the germline V gene. Trimming removed 3 bases from V and 1 base from J, with 6 bases in between. This CDR3 is 13 amino acids long.

The rearrangement links TRBV5-1 to TRBJ1-1; D uncertain. The germline CDR1 and CDR2 sequences are SGHRS and YFSETQ. The CDR3 contains 15 residues. V shed 0 bases and J shed 1 base, with 10 bases lying between them. This CDR3 is CASSLGPGKNTEAFF. CDR3 coding DNA: TGCGCCAGCAGCTTGGGACCGGGTAAGAACACTGAAGCTTTCTTT.

The chain employs TRBV11-2 and TRBJ1-3; the D gene is possibly TRBD1 (5 bases). This CDR3 region has 16 residues. The germline V and J ends were trimmed by 0 bases and 4 bases, with 13 bases remaining between them. CDR1 and CDR2 from the germline V gene are SGHAT and FQNNGV. The CDR3 DNA reads TGTGCCAGCAGCTTAGATCGGCCAGGGCCGGGAAACACCATATATTTT. Protein product: CASSLDRPGPGNTIYF.

The chain joins TRBV6-4 to TRBJ1-2; no definite D call. Germline V gene lookup returns CDR1 MRHNA and CDR2 SNTAGT. V lost 0 bases to trimming and J lost 4 bases, with 18 bases between them. The CDR3 consists of 17 residues. The CDR3, as DNA: TGTGCCAGCAGTGACTCGAGACACACGGGTTGGCGCTATGGCTACACCTTC. Its protein product is CASSDSRHTGWRYGYTF.

The V and J genes are TRBV6-1 and TRBJ1-5; D is undetermined. The germline V and J ends were trimmed by 3 bases and 2 bases, with 14 bases remaining between them. CDR3 length equals 16 residues. Germline V gene data show CDR1 as MNHNS and CDR2 as SASEGT. The chain's CDR3 is CASSDGLGLGNQPQHF. DNA for the CDR3: TGTGCCAGCAGTGACGGTCTAGGGCTGGGCAATCAGCCCCAGCATTTT.

The chain has TRBV27 and TRBJ2-7; 8 nucleotides match TRBD1. This CDR3 comprises 16 residues. V trimming: 6 bases; J trimming: 3 bases; junction bases outside the gene matches: 13. The germline CDR1 and CDR2 sequences are MNHEY and SMNVEV (reference sequence). DNA of the CDR3: TGTGCCAGCAGCCCATACCCCAGACAGGGGAACTACGAGCAGTACTTC. This encodes CASSPYPRQGNYEQYF.

The gene calls are TRBV3-1 (or the pseudogene TRBV3-2) and TRBJ2-3, with D possibly TRBD2 on 6 matching bases. The V and J ends lost 2 bases and 3 bases respectively, with 15 bases between them. Germline V CDR1 and CDR2: LGHDT, YNNKEL (reference sequence). The CDR3 runs to 16 residues. The CDR3 protein is CASSQLAGKGTDTQYF. CDR3 DNA: TGTGCCAGCAGCCAATTGGCGGGAAAGGGGACAGATACGCAGTATTTT.

As to this clone: One junction end does not reproduce the germline sequence, and a read error may be involved. The V call is TRBV19, the J call TRBJ1-4; D unresolved. The CDR3 contains 16 residues. Per germline, CDR1 LNHDA and CDR2 SQIVND (reference sequence). CDR3 in DNA: TGTGCCAGTAGTATAGCCAGACCTCCAACGAATGAAAAACTGTTTTTT. Translation gives CASSIARPPTNEKLFF.

The V and J genes are TRBV19 and TRBJ2-1; 9 bases are a match to TRBD2. The CDR3 consists of 14 residues. Germline assignment: CDR1 LNHDA and CDR2 SQIVND (reference sequence). The junction had 5 bases not matched to a gene; V was cut back by 5 bases and J by 6 bases. The CDR3 here is CASSPQLAGNEQFF. In nucleotides, the CDR3 is TGTGCCAGTAGTCCCCAACTAGCGGGCAATGAGCAGTTCTTC. The complete variable domain, with remaining parts taken from reference TRBV19 and TRBJ2-1, reads DGGITQSPKYLFRKEGQNVTLSCEQNLNHDAMYWYRQDPGQGLRLIYYSQIVNDFQKGDIAEGYSVSREKKESFPLTVTSAQKNPTAFYLCASSPQLAGNEQFFGPGTRLTVL.

V and J are TRBV7-9 and TRBJ2-3, with D unclear. In germline, CDR1 is SEHNR, CDR2 FQNEAQ (reference sequence). CDR3 length: 17 residues. V gave up 3 bases and J gave up 3 bases, with 19 bases separating them. The CDR3, as DNA: TGTGCCAGCAGCTTGTTTCGATCCTCCCTGGGGACAGATACGCAGTATTTT. Amino acids: CASSLFRSSLGTDTQYF.

The V and J genes are TRBV7-9 and TRBJ2-7; a possible D gene is TRBD2 (7 bases). CDR3 length: 15 amino acids. CDR1 and CDR2 from the germline V gene are SEHNR and FQNEAQ (reference sequence). The germline V and J ends were trimmed by 4 bases and 3 bases, with 16 bases remaining between them. The CDR3 bases are TGTGCCAGCAGCTCCTTGTTGGGGGGGCGCTACGAGCAGTACTTC. The encoded protein is CASSSLLGGRYEQYF. The entire variable domain, with the rest obtained from reference TRBV7-9 and TRBJ2-7, is as follows: DTGVSQNPRHKITKRGQNVTFRCDPISEHNRLYWYRQTLGQGPEFLTYFQNEAQLEKSRLLSDRFSAERPKGSFSTLEIQRTEQGDSAMYLCASSSLLGGRYEQYFGPGTRLTVT.

The chain is built from TRBV6-2 or TRBV6-3 and TRBJ2-2; TRBD1 aligns across 7 bases. The CDR3 has 17 amino acids. Germline trimming cut 2 bases from V and 1 base from J; bases unmatched to any gene: 7. Germline V gene data show CDR1 as MNHEY and CDR2 as SVGEGT. CDR3 amino acids: CASSYRGGSLNTGELFF. Written as DNA, the CDR3 is TGTGCCAGCAGTTACCGAGGGGGCAGTTTGAACACCGGGGAGCTGTTTTTT.

J is TRBJ1-6 and V is TRBV9; TRBD1 might be the D (5 bases). The V gene's germline CDR1 is SGDLS and CDR2 YYNGEE. Trimming stripped 4 bases from V and 8 bases from J, with 13 bases between. This CDR3 contains 14 residues. The CDR3 region has the DNA TGTGCCAGCAGCTTAGGAGGCAGGGATTCACCCCTCCACTTT. Residues: CASSLGGRDSPLHF.

The chain has TRBV18 and TRBJ1-2; D is perhaps TRBD1 (6 bases). Germline values: CDR1 KGHSH, CDR2 LQKENI. V was clipped by 2 bases and J by 8 bases, with 15 bases between them. The CDR3 sequence is 14 residues long. In DNA, the CDR3 is TGTGCCAGCTCACCAGGCCTCGACAGGAACGGCTACACCTTC. Its protein is CASSPGLDRNGYTF.

The rearrangement joins TRBV28 to TRBJ1-1; D is uncertain. V was cut by 6 bases and J by 1 base, with 6 bases left in between. Looked up from germline, CDR1 is MDHEN and CDR2 is SYDVKM. This CDR3 region has 12 residues. CDR3 protein: CASSLRNTEAFF. The CDR3 DNA follows: TGTGCCAGCAGCCTGAGGAACACTGAAGCTTTCTTT.

This sequence joins TRBV7-6 and TRBJ2-1; TRBD2 aligns across 9 bases. V lost 6 bases to trimming and J lost 1 base; unmatched junction nucleotides: 4. Per germline, CDR1 SGHVS and CDR2 FNYEAQ. This CDR3 region has 15 residues. The CDR3 sequence: CASSPTSGSYNEQFF. Written as DNA, the CDR3 is TGTGCCAGCAGTCCGACTAGCGGTTCCTACAATGAGCAGTTCTTC.

This chain connects TRBV5-1 to TRBJ2-1, with 9 bases fitting TRBD2. CDR1 is SGHRS, CDR2 YFSETQ, per germline. V gave up 0 bases and J gave up 7 bases; unmatched junction bases: 8. The CDR3 is made up of 16 amino acids. The CDR3 sequence: CASSLDVAGAGNEQFF. CDR3 coding DNA: TGCGCCAGCAGCTTGGATGTAGCGGGGGCCGGGAATGAGCAGTTCTTC.

This clone was observed a single time. The chain is built from TRBV5-4 and TRBJ1-2; tentatively, D is TRBD1 (5 bases). CDR1 is SGHNT, CDR2 YYREEE, per germline (reference sequence). The CDR3 is 16 amino acids. V lost 5 bases and J 3 bases, leaving 20 bases between the germline ends. The DNA of the CDR3 is TGTGCCAGCAGTTACGGACACGACCGTCGGCACTATGGCTACACCTTC. Translated: CASSYGHDRRHYGYTF. The complete variable domain, with remaining parts taken from reference TRBV5-4 and TRBJ1-2, reads ETGVTQSPTHLIKTRGQQVTLRCSSQSGHNTVSWYQQALGQGPQFIFQYYREEENGRGNFPPRFSGLQFPNYSSELNVNALELDDSALYLCASSYGHDRRHYGYTFGSGTRLTVV.

This clone appeared a few times. The chain uses TRBV30 and TRBJ2-3, with 10 bases identical to TRBD1. Trimming removed 2 bases from V and 6 bases from J; junction bases left unmatched: 5. The germline V gene encodes CDR1 GTSNPN and CDR2 SVGIG (reference sequence). The CDR3 sequence is 14 residues long. This CDR3 is CAWSSTGGEDTQYF. CDR3 DNA sequence: TGTGCCTGGAGTTCGACAGGGGGCGAGGATACGCAGTATTTT.

This chain connects TRBV6-6 to TRBJ1-3; D is unclear. This CDR3 has 14 amino acids. Trimming removed 0 bases at V and 2 bases at J, with 5 bases between. Per the germline V gene, CDR1 is MNHNY and CDR2 is SVGAGI (reference sequence). The CDR3 spells CASSYSGAGNTIYF. CDR3 bases: TGTGCCAGCAGTTACTCCGGGGCTGGAAACACCATATATTTT.

The chain uses TRBV28 and TRBJ1-5, with D possibly TRBD1 on 5 matching bases. V shed 3 bases and J shed 0 bases, with 9 bases lying between them. CDR1 and CDR2 (germline): MDHEN, SYDVKM. The CDR3 sequence is 15 residues long. The CDR3 loop is CASSLVGASNQPQHF. DNA for the CDR3: TGTGCCAGCAGTTTGGTTGGGGCTAGCAATCAGCCCCAGCATTTT.